These 19 T cell receptor beta chains came from one sample sequenced in a study of T cell responses to AZD1222 COVID-19 vaccine. Clones were read by immunoSEQ multiplex PCR, and TCRdb kept only the in-frame ones, dropping some. The sample has about 150,000 clones, roughly 92% seen once. Sequencing was performed on peripheral blood, taken on day 0 of AZD1222 vaccination. The receptors here all came from an adult in good health.

The chain uses TRBV15 and TRBJ1-2; D gene uncertain. The length of the CDR3 is 13 residues. Germline V gene lookup returns CDR1 LNHNV and CDR2 YYDKDF (reference sequence). Trimming removed 5 bases from V and 2 bases from J, with 9 bases in between. The CDR3 DNA follows: TGTGCCACCAGCGAGGCCCTGAACTATGGCTACACCTTC. This encodes CATSEALNYGYTF.

The chain carries TRBV5-8 and TRBJ2-2; the D gene is possibly TRBD2 (6 bases). From germline, CDR1 is SGHTS and CDR2 YDEGEE. With 4 bases removed from V and 2 bases from J, the gap between germline ends came to 12 bases. This CDR3 contains 15 residues. The CDR3 region has the DNA TGTGCCAGCAGCCACGGGACTCTTAACACCGGGGAGCTGTTTTTT. This sequence encodes CASSHGTLNTGELFF.

The gene calls are TRBV10-1 and TRBJ2-4, with unresolved D. The CDR3 contains 15 residues. Trimming removed 9 bases at V and 0 bases at J, with 15 bases between. Germline lookup yields CDR1 WNHNN and CDR2 SYGVQD (reference sequence). Here the CDR3 DNA reads TGCGCCAGGAGAGACTTCCCCTTAGCCAAAAACATTCAGTACTTC. This gives the protein CARRDFPLAKNIQYF.

The chain combines TRBV7-2 with TRBJ1-5; perhaps TRBD1 as D (5 bases). CDR1 SGHTA and CDR2 FQGNSA come from the germline V gene. V lost 1 base to trimming and J lost 7 bases, with 11 bases between them. The CDR3 spans 14 residues. DNA of the CDR3: TGTGCCAGCAGCTTAGTGGGGGGGTACCAGCCCCAGCATTTT. Encoded protein: CASSLVGGYQPQHF. Full variable domain (outside the CDR3, taken from reference TRBV7-2 and TRBJ1-5): GAGVSQSPSNKVTEKGKDVELRCDPISGHTALYWYRQSLGQGLEFLIYFQGNSAPDKSGLPSDRFSAERTGGSVSTLTIQRTQQEDSAVYLCASSLVGGYQPQHFGDGTRLSIL.

This chain joins TRBV20-1 and TRBJ1-2, with 9 bases that match TRBD1. V lost 3 bases, J lost 2 bases, and 10 bases stayed unmatched. Per the germline V gene, CDR1 is DFQATT and CDR2 is SNEGSKA (reference sequence). The CDR3 runs 16 residues. The CDR3: CSASPESGQGNYGYTF. The CDR3 DNA is TGCAGTGCTAGTCCAGAGTCGGGACAGGGAAACTATGGCTACACCTTC.

The chain links TRBV2 to TRBJ1-2; D gene ambiguous. The germline gives CDR1 SNHLY, CDR2 FYNNEI. CDR3 size: 15 residues. Between the trimmed V and J ends, which lost 2 bases and 0 bases, there was a span of 10 bases. The CDR3 coding sequence is TGTGCCAGCAGTGAAAGGGCTGTAGCTAACTATGGCTACACCTTC. Amino acids: CASSERAVANYGYTF.

The V call is TRBV27, the J call TRBJ1-3; D is undetermined. V shed 6 bases and J shed 0 bases, with 6 bases lying between them. Germline CDR1 and CDR2: MNHEY and SMNVEV (reference sequence). This CDR3 is 13 amino acids long. In DNA form, the CDR3 reads TGTGCCAGCAGGGGCCACTCTGGAAACACCATATATTTT. It yields the protein CASRGHSGNTIYF.

CDR3 in DNA: TGTGCCAGCAGCTTATGGGCTATGAACACTGAAGCTTTCTTT. This sequence encodes CASSLWAMNTEAFF. The chain carries TRBV7-2 and TRBJ1-1; D is uncertain. Germline V gene data show CDR1 as SGHTA and CDR2 as FQGNSA. The CDR3 has 14 amino acids. With 2 bases removed from V and 0 bases from J, the gap between germline ends came to 7 bases.

This chain connects TRBV7-2 to TRBJ2-3, with 8 bases aligning to TRBD1. Losses at the gene ends were 3 bases for V and 0 bases for J; bases not matched to a gene: 2. The CDR3 has 15 amino acids. CDR1 and CDR2 from the germline V gene are SGHTA and FQGNSA. Written as DNA, the CDR3 is TGTGCCAGCAGCTTCGGGACAGGCAGCACAGATACGCAGTATTTT. Its translation is CASSFGTGSTDTQYF. Complete variable domain (other parts from reference TRBV7-2 and TRBJ2-3): GAGVSQSPSNKVTEKGKDVELRCDPISGHTALYWYRQSLGQGLEFLIYFQGNSAPDKSGLPSDRFSAERTGGSVSTLTIQRTQQEDSAVYLCASSFGTGSTDTQYFGPGTRLTVL.

The rearrangement uses TRBV21-1 and TRBJ2-5; the table's TRBD1 call for D was not verified on the DNA. TRBV21-1 is reported as a pseudogene. CDR3 length: 18 amino acids. The DNA of the CDR3 is TGTGCCAGCAGCAAACCAATCCGGGACAGGGTTTCCAAAGAGACCCAGTACTTC. This gives the protein CASSKPIRDRVSKETQYF.

J is TRBJ1-1 and V is TRBV9; D is perhaps TRBD1 (6 bases). The CDR3 totals 16 residues. Germline V gene data show CDR1 as SGDLS and CDR2 as YYNGEE. V was trimmed by 3 bases and J by 4 bases, leaving 19 bases between them. In DNA, the CDR3 is TGTGCCAGCAGCGGGGCTGGGGGCGGTGGCAGCACTGAAGCTTTCTTT. Translation gives CASSGAGGGGSTEAFF.

The chain joins TRBV7-8 to TRBJ2-3; TRBD2 aligns across 15 bases. The V and J ends lost 5 bases and 1 base, in that order; junction bases with no gene match: 7. From germline, CDR1 is SGHVS and CDR2 FQNEAQ. The CDR3 consists of 18 residues. CDR3 in amino acids: CASSAGLAGGLGTDTQYF. Written as DNA, the CDR3 is TGTGCCAGCAGCGCGGGACTAGCGGGGGGCCTTGGCACAGATACGCAGTATTTT.

The chain is built from TRBV7-6 and TRBJ2-6, with D hard to call. The CDR3 covers 14 residues. Trimming removed 5 bases at V and 0 bases at J, with 5 bases between. From germline, CDR1 is SGHVS and CDR2 FNYEAQ. CDR3 sequence: CASSQNSGANVLTF. The CDR3 DNA reads as TGTGCCAGCAGCCAGAACTCTGGGGCCAACGTCCTGACTTTC.

This clone came up a few times. The chain combines TRBV10-3 with TRBJ1-5, with a tentative D call TRBD1 (5 bases). Deletions cut 0 bases from V and 7 bases from J, with 13 bases between. Germline V gene data show CDR1 as ENHRY and CDR2 as SYGVKD. CDR3 length: 15 amino acids. CDR3 amino acids: CAISESGGNSQPQHF. For the CDR3, the DNA is TGTGCCATCAGTGAGTCTGGGGGAAACTCCCAGCCCCAGCATTTT.

The CDR3 sequence: CASSPYRGTGGSGYGYTF. The CDR3, as DNA: TGTGCCAGCAGCCCCTACCGAGGGACAGGGGGCTCGGGCTATGGCTACACCTTC. This chain joins TRBV7-8 and TRBJ1-2, with TRBD1 identical over 12 bases. Germline V gene data show CDR1 as SGHVS and CDR2 as FQNEAQ. There are 18 residues in the CDR3. V shed 5 bases, J shed 4 bases, and the junction held 14 bases outside the gene matches.

The J gene is TRBJ1-1, the V gene TRBV14; tentative D call: TRBD1 (5 bases). Germline loops: CDR1 SGHDN, CDR2 FVKESK. The CDR3 is 16 residues long. V was cut by 2 bases and J by 0 bases, with 13 bases left in between. The CDR3 DNA reads TGTGCCAGCAGCCAATTCCTGGGACTTATGAACACTGAAGCTTTCTTT. Its protein product is CASSQFLGLMNTEAFF.

This clone was detected only once. The V call is TRBV5-6, the J call TRBJ1-3; tentative D call: TRBD1 (6 bases). V lost 2 bases and J lost 4, with 10 bases in between. In germline, CDR1 is SGHDT, CDR2 YYEEEE. The CDR3 consists of 14 residues. CDR3 sequence: CASSFSGAGNTIYF. The DNA for the CDR3 is TGTGCCAGCAGCTTTTCAGGGGCGGGAAACACCATATATTTT.

The rearrangement uses TRBV4-3 and TRBJ2-3; no clear D gene. The CDR3 runs to 15 residues. V lost 3 bases to trimming and J lost 0 bases, with 10 bases between them. CDR1 LGHNA and CDR2 YSLEER come from the germline V gene. DNA of the CDR3: TGCGCCAGCAGCCACGTGACGGCGAGCACAGATACGCAGTATTTT. Translated, it gives CASSHVTASTDTQYF.

The chain uses TRBV2 and TRBJ2-2, with 12 bases matching TRBD1. The CDR3 has 15 residues. Germline trimming cut 7 bases from V and 5 bases from J; bases unmatched to any gene: 5. Germline values: CDR1 SNHLY, CDR2 FYNNEI. The CDR3 region has the DNA TGTGCCAGCACCGGGACAGGGGGCGGGACCGGGGAGCTGTTTTTT. Encoded protein: CASTGTGGGTGELFF.